This TCR beta chain came from a study of T cell clusters in autoimmune cytopenias (dated by TCRdb to the late 2010s). With regard to the full study: Per sample, TRB sequencing gave a median depth of about 52,000 reads and a median of approximately 2,400 distinct TRB clonotypes. The study was designed to test whether a disease-specific immune repertoire signature usable as a blood-based biomarker is carried by autoimmune cytopenia patients. Peripheral blood TRB and IGH repertoires were sequenced in autoimmune cytopenia patients at active disease and during treatment follow-up, alongside healthy, CLL and autoimmune hepatitis controls.

Each sample's TRB amplification started from 250 ng of peripheral blood genomic DNA, which corresponds to roughly 38,000 genome equivalents. Multiplex PCR with a touch-down protocol amplified TRB rearrangements, with the TRB-A and TRB-B primer pools combined in a single tube. Illumina adapters and sample indices were added to the amplicons through two consecutive PCR reactions using Phusion HS II polymerase. The amplicons were gel-purified using the NucleoSpin Gel and PCR Clean-up kit, after which quantification was performed by Qubit and quality was checked on an Agilent 2100 Bioanalyzer. Sequencing of the libraries was done on an Illumina MiSeq with paired-end, single-indexed, 600-cycle runs. The authors' analysis ran thus. Alignment and assembly of TRB reads were performed with MiXCR version 2.1.12 and the default MiXCR reference library. A clone was defined by each unique CDR3 nucleotide sequence, and analysis was restricted to productive sequences with at least two reads. Repertoire diversity was assessed by alpha-parameterized diversity profiles (alpha 0 to 5), including Shannon (alpha 1) and Simpson (alpha 2) indices, computed with an R script. The tcR package was used to compute combinatorial TRB VJ usage, which was then compared between cohorts by principal component analysis with ade4. TCRbeta CDR3s were clustered with GLIPH on cohort pairs matched by age and read depth, and cluster frequencies were compared by Wilcoxon test. The reads were reprocessed in TCRdb, with one entry per CDR3 protein sequence and no accompanying DNA. TCRdb's processing, not the study's, gives the V and J calls here. The sample's records list some 2,200 distinct CDR3 sequences. Jointly, the top ten make up under 65% of the sample.

There are 16 amino acids in the CDR3, from cysteine to phenylalanine inclusive. No DNA is given. CDR1 and CDR2 are drawn from the germline V gene (reference sequence): SGHNT, YYREEE. Findings and caveats that apply to the study as a whole: The GLIPH analysis suggested a lack of physiological T cell clusters in primary autoimmune cytopenia patients, since some 46 clusters were exclusive to healthy donors whereas some 15 were exclusive to patients. In the comparison of secondary cytopenia with CLL, the cluster-lack signature was not observed, apparently because the dominant lymphoma-associated repertoire masked the signature. TRB repertoire shifts, with less even repertoires observed in secondary cytopenia and CLL, were mostly attributed to lymphoma bias rather than autoimmunity. The T cell clusters were defined only in silico, and the functional role of the clusters still needed to be validated experimentally. Compared with active autoimmune hepatitis patients, healthy donors had almost three times as many exclusive TRB clusters, a finding consistent with an autoimmunity-wide signature.

Without a recorded count, this clonotype is taken to be medium-sized (0.01 to 0.1%) from its frequency. Which antigen it targets is not known. This clonotype was sampled from a human donor with an autoimmune cytopenia or autoimmune hepatitis (not recorded which). The sample consisted of peripheral blood. The chain employs TRBV5-4 and TRBJ2-6. The CDR3 here reads CASSPEVRGGANVLTF.